Presented here are 22 T cell receptor beta chains from one specimen sequenced in a study of blood T cells in healthy people across ages. For the second PCR, which ran for about 7 to 11 cycles, a sample-barcoded 5' primer and a J-beta primer mix were used. Using its own MiXCR run on the 5' RACE reads, TCRdb lists one record per CDR3 protein. The repertoire holds about 1.1 million distinct CDR3 sequences, less than 45% seen once, with under 15% in the top ten. The sample comprised blood. Source of these receptors: a man younger than 35 in good health.

This clonotype has at least ten counts. The chain combines TRBV4-1 with TRBJ1-4, with TRBD1 matching over 8 bases. This CDR3 contains 17 residues. Germline V gene lookup returns CDR1 MGHRA and CDR2 YSYEKL. J was trimmed by 8 bases and V by 1 base; bases with no gene match: 12. CDR3 DNA sequence: TGCGCCAGCAGCCAAGGCGATTCGGTCAGGGGGCGGGAAAAACTGTTTTTT. It translates to CASSQGDSVRGREKLFF.

This clonotype was observed a handful of times. CDR3 loop: CASSGDRGHGYTF. The CDR3 DNA reads TGTGCCAGCAGCGGTGACAGGGGGCATGGCTACACCTTC. The gene calls are TRBV4-2 and TRBJ1-2; TRBD1 aligns across 10 bases. J was trimmed by 6 bases and V by 5 bases; bases with no gene match: 3. CDR1 and CDR2 (germline): LGHNA, YNFKEQ. This CDR3 contains 13 residues.

This chain's CDR3 is CSASGGQGDYGYTF. DNA for the CDR3: TGCAGTGCTAGTGGGGGACAGGGGGACTATGGCTACACCTTC. This chain joins TRBV20-1 and TRBJ1-2; TRBD1 matches 11 bases. The CDR3 sequence is 14 residues long. The V and J ends lost 3 bases and 3 bases, in that order; junction bases with no gene match: 3. CDR1 and CDR2 (germline): DFQATT, SNEGSKA (reference sequence).

This clonotype was recorded a few times. The genes are TRBV12-3 or TRBV12-4 and TRBJ1-5; the match to TRBD1 covers 7 bases. This CDR3 has 15 residues. The V and J ends lost 5 bases and 2 bases, in that order; junction bases with no gene match: 6. The CDR3 spells CASSLQGNGNQPQHF. The CDR3 nucleotides read TGTGCCAGCAGTCTACAGGGGAATGGCAATCAGCCCCAGCATTTT.

The chain uses TRBV19 and TRBJ1-2, with TRBD1 as a possible D gene (5 bases). This CDR3 has 14 amino acids. In germline, CDR1 is LNHDA, CDR2 SQIVND (reference sequence). V was clipped by 10 bases and J by 3 bases, with 18 bases between them. CDR3 in DNA: TGTGCCACCATTCCGGGACGGAGAGACTATGGCTACACCTTC. This encodes CATIPGRRDYGYTF.

The V and J genes are TRBV7-2 and TRBJ1-3; D remains ambiguous. Germline values: CDR1 SGHTA, CDR2 FQGNSA. The CDR3 is 15 residues long. V lost 1 base and J lost 2, with 9 bases in between. Here the CDR3 reads CASSLGAGAGNTIYF. The CDR3, as DNA: TGTGCCAGCAGCTTAGGGGCTGGGGCTGGAAACACCATATATTTT.

The chain is built from TRBV10-3 and TRBJ2-3; D gene ambiguous. The CDR3 covers 17 residues. CDR1 and CDR2 from the germline V gene are ENHRY and SYGVKD. Trimming removed 4 bases from V and 1 base from J, with 18 bases in between. CDR3 protein: CAISVVSFTDGTDTQYF. For the CDR3, the DNA is TGTGCCATCAGTGTCGTAAGTTTCACAGACGGCACAGATACGCAGTATTTT.

The chain is built from TRBV7-2 and TRBJ2-5; possibly TRBD1 for D (5 bases). V lost 0 bases and J 9 bases, leaving 14 bases between the germline ends. Germline V gene data show CDR1 as SGHTA and CDR2 as FQGNSA. This CDR3 region has 14 residues. CDR3 DNA sequence: TGTGCCAGCAGCTTAGCCTGGGGCAGGCCACCCCAGTACTTC. Translating it yields CASSLAWGRPPQYF.

This clonotype has just a few counts. This chain links TRBV12-3 or TRBV12-4 with TRBJ1-2; no clear D gene. V lost 3 bases and J lost 8, with 13 bases in between. The CDR3 consists of 13 residues. For the CDR3, the DNA is TGTGCCAGCAGTTTTAACAAGGGTTGGGGCTACACCTTC. Translation: CASSFNKGWGYTF.

A note on this clonotype: The junction differs from germline at one of its ends, possibly a read error. The rearrangement links TRBV9 to TRBJ2-3; weak D call: TRBD2 (6 bases). The CDR3 is 15 residues long. Germline CDR1 and CDR2: SGDLS and YYNGEE. The CDR3 spells CASSVAGDGTDTQYF. In nucleotides, the CDR3 is TGTGCCAGCAGCGTAGCGGGGGACGGCACGGATACGCAGTATTTT.

Notes on this clonotype: A read error may produce the germline difference seen at one junction end. V is TRBV12-3 or TRBV12-4 and J is TRBJ1-6; 10 bases are a match to TRBD1. There are 14 residues in the CDR3. CDR3 sequence reads: CASSPGTGVSPPHF. DNA for the CDR3: TGTGCCAGCAGCCCTGGGACAGGGGTTTCACCCCCCCACTTT.

V is TRBV28 and J is TRBJ1-2; 7 bases align to TRBD1. Trimming took 9 bases from V and 6 from J; bases not matched to a gene: 13. The CDR3 runs 14 residues. Germline V gene data show CDR1 as MDHEN and CDR2 as SYDVKM. This CDR3 is CARRRRGHYDGYTF. CDR3 nucleotides: TGTGCCAGGAGACGTAGGGGGCATTATGATGGCTACACCTTC.

This clonotype was counted only a few times. The chain uses TRBV7-8 and TRBJ1-1; D unresolved. The CDR3 is made up of 14 amino acids. Germline CDR1 is SGHVS and CDR2 is FQNEAQ. The germline V and J ends were trimmed by 8 bases and 5 bases, with 18 bases remaining between them. The CDR3 region is CASGEAGSLTEAFF. The CDR3 region has the DNA TGTGCCAGCGGGGAAGCAGGTAGTTTAACTGAAGCTTTCTTT.

The rearrangement joins TRBV7-2 to TRBJ2-3, with D hard to call. Trimming shortened V by 0 bases and J by 2 bases, and 9 bases separated the two germline ends. Germline values: CDR1 SGHTA, CDR2 FQGNSA. This CDR3 has 15 amino acids. The CDR3 DNA is TGTGCCAGCAGCTTAGCGCAGCCCCCCACAGATACGCAGTATTTT. Its translation is CASSLAQPPTDTQYF. Looking up the rest from reference TRBV7-2 and TRBJ2-3 gives the full variable domain: GAGVSQSPSNKVTEKGKDVELRCDPISGHTALYWYRQSLGQGLEFLIYFQGNSAPDKSGLPSDRFSAERTGGSVSTLTIQRTQQEDSAVYLCASSLAQPPTDTQYFGPGTRLTVL.

The rearrangement joins TRBV20-1 to TRBJ2-2; the D is unclear. The length of the CDR3 is 14 residues. The germline V gene has CDR1 DFQATT and CDR2 SNEGSKA (reference sequence). V was clipped by 4 bases and J by 0 bases, with 9 bases between them. The CDR3 DNA is TGCAGTGCTACTGGACGGCCGAACACCGGGGAGCTGTTTTTT. This encodes CSATGRPNTGELFF.

In this sample, this clonotype turned up a few times. The chain recombines TRBV5-5 with TRBJ2-1; 8 bases line up with TRBD2. CDR1 and CDR2 (germline): SGHKS, YYEKEE (reference sequence). This CDR3 spans 17 amino acids. Losses at the gene ends were 0 bases for V and 4 bases for J; bases not matched to a gene: 9. The CDR3: CASSLAHGGGPYNEQFF. CDR3 nucleotides: TGTGCCAGCAGCTTGGCCCATGGCGGGGGGCCTTACAATGAGCAGTTCTTC.

This clonotype was seen many times. The rearrangement links TRBV6-1 to TRBJ1-2; possible D gene TRBD1, 6 bases. V was cut by 8 bases and J by 4 bases, with 14 bases left in between. CDR3 length: 13 residues. Germline CDR1 MNHNS, CDR2 SASEGT. The CDR3 DNA reads as TGTGCCAGCGTTGGACAGCAAGGCTATGGCTACACCTTC. Its translation is CASVGQQGYGYTF.

Concerning this clonotype itself: At one boundary the junction diverges from the germline segment, which might be a read error. V gene TRBV10-3 combines with J gene TRBJ2-5; a weak D match, TRBD1 (6 bases). The CDR3 has 15 residues. CDR1 is ENHRY, CDR2 SYGVKD, per germline. The CDR3 reads CTISDRTVQEETQYF. Here the CDR3 DNA reads TGTACCATCAGTGATCGGACAGTCCAAGAAGAGACCCAGTACTTC.

The V call is TRBV20-1, the J call TRBJ1-2; 7 nucleotides line up with TRBD1. CDR3 length: 17 residues. V gave up 0 bases and J gave up 5 bases; unmatched junction bases: 15. Germline CDR1 reads DFQATT; CDR2 reads SNEGSKA (reference sequence). This chain's CDR3 is CSARDRETGSLLYGYTF. In DNA form, the CDR3 reads TGCAGTGCTAGAGATCGTGAGACAGGGTCCCTTCTTTATGGCTACACCTTC.

The chain recombines TRBV7-9 with TRBJ2-7, with unresolved D. V was shortened by 5 bases and J by 4 bases, with 21 bases between the two germline ends. From germline, CDR1 is SEHNR and CDR2 FQNEAQ (reference sequence). The CDR3 spans 16 residues. The CDR3 protein is CASSPVVVRTIYEQYF. Here the CDR3 DNA reads TGTGCCAGCAGCCCTGTCGTGGTCAGGACGATATACGAGCAGTACTTC. The full variable domain, in which reference TRBV7-9 and TRBJ2-7 provide the parts outside the CDR3, is DTGVSQNPRHKITKRGQNVTFRCDPISEHNRLYWYRQTLGQGPEFLTYFQNEAQLEKSRLLSDRFSAERPKGSFSTLEIQRTEQGDSAMYLCASSPVVVRTIYEQYFGPGTRLTVT.

There are many counts of this clonotype. The V gene is TRBV9, the J gene TRBJ2-5; a weak D match, TRBD2 (6 bases). This CDR3 has 15 amino acids. Trimming stripped 0 bases from V and 2 bases from J, with 11 bases between. Germline CDR1 SGDLS, CDR2 YYNGEE. The CDR3 region has the DNA TGTGCCAGCAGCGTAGACTTGGCGGGGCAAGAGACCCAGTACTTC. The encoded protein is CASSVDLAGQETQYF.

A few counts support this clonotype. A much bigger clone sits one base away, suggesting this may be a read error. The chain is built from TRBV9 and TRBJ2-7; 11 nucleotides align to TRBD2. V dropped 0 bases and J dropped 7; count of bases not matched to a gene: 12. This CDR3 has 17 amino acids. Germline V lookup: CDR1 SGDLS, CDR2 YYNGEE. The chain's CDR3 is CASSVGTSGGDYNEQYF. The CDR3 DNA sequence: TGTGCCAGCAGCGTAGGAACTAGCGGGGGTGACTACAATGAGCAGTACTTC.